This TCR beta chain was found in a study of CD8+CD57+ T cells in acquired aplastic anemia. Study-wide context: DNA per sorted CD4+ or CD8+ sample ranged about 0.19 to 30 ug, averaging 3.2 ug.

On this clonotype: Its antigen is unknown.

Study-wide results and caveats: Significant differences in CD8+ Simpson's diversity were not observed between patients and controls. Found in both controls and patients were around 30 CD8+ CDR3 sequences.

This CDR3 contains 13 residues. Per the germline V gene, CDR1 is MNHNS and CDR2 is SASEGT. The V and J ends lost 11 bases and 2 bases respectively, with 15 bases between them. TCR beta VDJ and CDR3 profiling used genomic DNA as template. One entry per CDR3 protein, called by TCRdb with MiXCR from the reads. The sample lists about 290,000 distinct CDR3 sequences; approximately 60% were seen once. For sequencing, patients were chosen who had shown expansion of CD8+CD57+ cells by flow cytometry. Every patient was diagnosed with severe acquired aplastic anemia. The clonotype originates from a human donor with aplastic anemia. The source material was sorted CD4+, CD8+, or CD8+CD57+ T cells (not recorded which) from PBMCs. The chain uses TRBV6-1 and TRBJ1-1; D gene uncertain. CDR3 region: CAAHKFRNTEAFF. Here the CDR3 DNA reads TGTGCCGCCCACAAATTCCGAAACACTGAAGCTTTCTTT.